The entry below gives a single T cell receptor (beta chain) sequence along with its context. Its specificity is not known. The authors prepared the TCRbeta library with unique molecular identifiers. TCRdb itself ran the PCR reads through MiXCR, one entry per CDR3 protein. Seen here are about 70,000 distinct CDR3 sequences, about a tenth observed once, and the top ten hold about 12%. This sample was included in a study of T-cell reconstitution after alpha-beta-depleted transplantation in children. Whole-study results and caveats: Some patients' high day-60 TCRbeta diversity was attributed to recipient cells surviving conditioning.

This TCR was recovered from a boy between 10 and 17 years old with acute myeloid leukemia, due to receive a stem cell transplant. This material consisted of PBMCs, taken before TCRalphabeta/CD19-depleted stem cell transplant.

The CDR3 here is CASSQGYGQPQHF. The CDR3 DNA reads TGCGCCAGCAGCCAAGGGTATGGTCAGCCCCAGCATTTT. V and J are TRBV4-1 and TRBJ1-5; unclear D gene. Germline CDR1 and CDR2: MGHRA and YSYEKL. Trimming shortened V by 1 base and J by 6 bases, and 7 bases separated the two germline ends. CDR3 length: 13 amino acids.